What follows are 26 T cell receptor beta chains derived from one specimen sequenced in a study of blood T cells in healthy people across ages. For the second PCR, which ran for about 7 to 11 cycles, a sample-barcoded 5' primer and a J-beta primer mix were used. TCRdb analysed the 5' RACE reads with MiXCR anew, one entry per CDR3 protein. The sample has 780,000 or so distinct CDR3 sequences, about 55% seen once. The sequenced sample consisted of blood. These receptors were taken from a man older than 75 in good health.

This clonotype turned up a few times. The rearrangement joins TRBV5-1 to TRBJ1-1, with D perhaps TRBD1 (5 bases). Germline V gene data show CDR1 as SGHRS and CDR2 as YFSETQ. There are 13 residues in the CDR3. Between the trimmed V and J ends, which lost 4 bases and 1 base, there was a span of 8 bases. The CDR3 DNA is TGCGCCAGCAGCACACAGGCGAACACTGAAGCTTTCTTT. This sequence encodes CASSTQANTEAFF. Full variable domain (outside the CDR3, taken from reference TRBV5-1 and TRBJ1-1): KAGVTQTPRYLIKTRGQQVTLSCSPISGHRSVSWYQQTPGQGLQFLFEYFSETQRNKGNFPGRFSGRQFSNSRSEMNVSTLELGDSALYLCASSTQANTEAFFGQGTRLTVV.

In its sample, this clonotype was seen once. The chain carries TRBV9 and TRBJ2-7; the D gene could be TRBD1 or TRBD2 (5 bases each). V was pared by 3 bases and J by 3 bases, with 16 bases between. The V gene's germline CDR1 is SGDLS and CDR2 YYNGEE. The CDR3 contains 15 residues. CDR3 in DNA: TGTGCCAGCAGCGGAGTCGGGGCCTTGGGCTACGAGCAGTACTTC. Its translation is CASSGVGALGYEQYF.

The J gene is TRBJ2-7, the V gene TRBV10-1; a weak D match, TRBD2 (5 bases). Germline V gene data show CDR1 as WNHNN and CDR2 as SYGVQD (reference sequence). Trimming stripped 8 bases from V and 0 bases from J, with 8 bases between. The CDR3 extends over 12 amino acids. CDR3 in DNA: TGCGCCAGCGGCCGGGACTCCTACGAGCAGTACTTC. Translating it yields CASGRDSYEQYF.

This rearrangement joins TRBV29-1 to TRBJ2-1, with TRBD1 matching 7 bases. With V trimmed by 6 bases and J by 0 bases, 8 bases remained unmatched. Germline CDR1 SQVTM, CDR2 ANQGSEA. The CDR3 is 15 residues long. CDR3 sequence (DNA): TGCAGCGTGCCGAGACCAGGGGGCTCCTACAATGAGCAGTTCTTC. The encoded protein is CSVPRPGGSYNEQFF.

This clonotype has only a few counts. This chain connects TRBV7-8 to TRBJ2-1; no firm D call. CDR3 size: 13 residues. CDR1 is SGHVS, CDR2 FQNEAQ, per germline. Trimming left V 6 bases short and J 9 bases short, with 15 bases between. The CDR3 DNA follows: TGTGCCAGCAGGGATAGGGCCGGGCGTGAGCAGTTCTTC. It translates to CASRDRAGREQFF.

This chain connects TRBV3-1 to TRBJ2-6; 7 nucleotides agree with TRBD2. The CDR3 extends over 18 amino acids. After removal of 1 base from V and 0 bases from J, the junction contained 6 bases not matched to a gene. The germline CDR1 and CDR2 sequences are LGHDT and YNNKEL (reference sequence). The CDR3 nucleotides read TGTGCCAGCAGCCAAGCGGCGGGAGTCAGCTCTGGGGCCAACGTCCTGACTTTC. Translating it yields CASSQAAGVSSGANVLTF. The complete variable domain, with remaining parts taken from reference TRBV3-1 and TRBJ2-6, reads DTAVSQTPKYLVTQMGNDKSIKCEQNLGHDTMYWYKQDSKKFLKIMFSYNNKELIINETVPNRFSPKSPDKAHLNLHINSLELGDSAVYFCASSQAAGVSSGANVLTFGAGSRLTVL.

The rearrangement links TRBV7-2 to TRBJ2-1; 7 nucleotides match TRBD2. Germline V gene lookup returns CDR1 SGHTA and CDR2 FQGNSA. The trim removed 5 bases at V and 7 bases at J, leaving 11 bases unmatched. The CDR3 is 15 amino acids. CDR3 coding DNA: TGTGCCAGCAGCGTTGAAAGCGGGGACGGGAATGAGCAGTTCTTC. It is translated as CASSVESGDGNEQFF.

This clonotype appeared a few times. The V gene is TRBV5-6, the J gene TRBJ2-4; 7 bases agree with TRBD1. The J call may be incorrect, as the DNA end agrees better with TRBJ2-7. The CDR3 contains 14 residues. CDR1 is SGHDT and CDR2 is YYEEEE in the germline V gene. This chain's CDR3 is CASSLSHRGYEQYF. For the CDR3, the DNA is TGTGCCAGCAGCTTGTCACACAGGGGCTACGAGCAGTACTTC.

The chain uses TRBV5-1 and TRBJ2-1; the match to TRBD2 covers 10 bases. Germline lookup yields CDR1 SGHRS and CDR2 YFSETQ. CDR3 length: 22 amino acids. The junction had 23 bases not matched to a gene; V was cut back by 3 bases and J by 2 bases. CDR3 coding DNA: TGCGCCAGCAGCTACCCCGAGGTTCAGGGGCTAGCGGGAGTTCGGGCCTACAATGAGCAGTTCTTC. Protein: CASSYPEVQGLAGVRAYNEQFF.

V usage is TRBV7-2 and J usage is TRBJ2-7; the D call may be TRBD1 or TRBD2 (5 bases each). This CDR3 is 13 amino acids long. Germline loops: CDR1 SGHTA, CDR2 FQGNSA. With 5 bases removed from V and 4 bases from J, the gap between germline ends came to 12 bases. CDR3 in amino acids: CASSLTREYEQYF. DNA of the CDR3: TGTGCCAGCAGCCTTACCAGGGAGTACGAGCAGTACTTC. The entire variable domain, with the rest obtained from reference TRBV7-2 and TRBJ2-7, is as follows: GAGVSQSPSNKVTEKGKDVELRCDPISGHTALYWYRQSLGQGLEFLIYFQGNSAPDKSGLPSDRFSAERTGGSVSTLTIQRTQQEDSAVYLCASSLTREYEQYFGPGTRLTVT.

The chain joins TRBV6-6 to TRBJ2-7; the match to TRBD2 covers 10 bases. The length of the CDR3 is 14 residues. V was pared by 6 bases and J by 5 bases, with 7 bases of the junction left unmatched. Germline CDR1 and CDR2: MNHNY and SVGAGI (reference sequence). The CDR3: CASRALAGRDEQYF. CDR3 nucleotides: TGTGCCAGCAGGGCACTAGCGGGGAGGGACGAGCAGTACTTC.

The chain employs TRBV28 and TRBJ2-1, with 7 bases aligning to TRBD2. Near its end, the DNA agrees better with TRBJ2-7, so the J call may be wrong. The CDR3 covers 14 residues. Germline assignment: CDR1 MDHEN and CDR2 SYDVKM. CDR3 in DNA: TGTGCCAGCATCCCTAGCGGAACATCCTACGAGCAGTACTTC. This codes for CASIPSGTSYEQYF.

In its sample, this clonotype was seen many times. CDR3 loop: CASSPLGYEQYF. The CDR3 DNA sequence: TGTGCCAGCAGTCCCCTAGGTTACGAGCAGTACTTC. V gene TRBV28 combines with J gene TRBJ2-7; D ambiguous. Germline CDR1 MDHEN, CDR2 SYDVKM. There are 12 residues in the CDR3. V lost 5 bases to trimming and J lost 4 bases, with 9 bases between them.

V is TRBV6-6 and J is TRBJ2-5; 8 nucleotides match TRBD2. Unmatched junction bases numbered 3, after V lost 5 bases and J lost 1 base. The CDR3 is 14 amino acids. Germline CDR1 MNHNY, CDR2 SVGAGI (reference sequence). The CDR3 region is CASSLGTSQETQYF. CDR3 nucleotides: TGTGCCAGCAGTCTCGGGACTAGCCAAGAGACCCAGTACTTC.

This chain's CDR3 is CASKAAGSYEQYF. The CDR3 nucleotides are TGTGCCAGCAAGGCGGCGGGCTCCTACGAGCAGTACTTC. This rearrangement joins TRBV28 to TRBJ2-7; perhaps TRBD2 as D (5 bases). Germline assignment: CDR1 MDHEN and CDR2 SYDVKM. This CDR3 comprises 13 residues. Trimming stripped 7 bases from V and 0 bases from J, with 10 bases between.

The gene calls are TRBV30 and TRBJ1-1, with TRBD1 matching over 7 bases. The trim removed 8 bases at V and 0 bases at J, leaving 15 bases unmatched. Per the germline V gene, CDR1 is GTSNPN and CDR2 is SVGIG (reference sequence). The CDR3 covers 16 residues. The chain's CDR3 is CAEKRQGGFMNTEAFF. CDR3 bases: TGTGCCGAGAAAAGACAGGGAGGTTTTATGAACACTGAAGCTTTCTTT.

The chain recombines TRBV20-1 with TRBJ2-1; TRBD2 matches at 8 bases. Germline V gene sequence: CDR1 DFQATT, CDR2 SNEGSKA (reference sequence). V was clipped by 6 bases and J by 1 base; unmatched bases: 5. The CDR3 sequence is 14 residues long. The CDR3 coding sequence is TGCAGTGCCAGCGGGGGAGTTTCCTACAATGAGCAGTTCTTC. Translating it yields CSASGGVSYNEQFF.

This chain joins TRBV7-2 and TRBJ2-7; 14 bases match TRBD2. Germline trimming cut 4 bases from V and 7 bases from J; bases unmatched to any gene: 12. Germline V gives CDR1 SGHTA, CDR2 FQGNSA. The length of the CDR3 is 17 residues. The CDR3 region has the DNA TGTGCCAGCAGCTCCCTGGGACTAGCGGGAGCGGCTAATGAGCAGTACTTC. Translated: CASSSLGLAGAANEQYF.

The CDR3 spells CASSYRTGPSYEQYF. For the CDR3, the DNA is TGTGCCAGCAGCTACAGGACCGGGCCCTCCTACGAGCAGTACTTC. The V call is TRBV7-9, the J call TRBJ2-7; D is perhaps TRBD1 (5 bases). The CDR3 has 15 residues. Trimming removed 4 bases at V and 0 bases at J, with 13 bases between. From germline, CDR1 is SEHNR and CDR2 FQNEAQ (reference sequence).

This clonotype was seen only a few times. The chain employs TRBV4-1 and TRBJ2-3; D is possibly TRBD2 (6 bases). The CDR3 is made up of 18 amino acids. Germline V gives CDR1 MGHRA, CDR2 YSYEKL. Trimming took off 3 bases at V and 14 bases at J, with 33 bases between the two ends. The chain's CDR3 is CASSQGPLGRGRHRYAYF. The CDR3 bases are TGCGCCAGCAGCCAGGGCCCCCTCGGGCGGGGTAGGCACAGATACGCGTATTTT.

CDR3 DNA: TGCGCCAGCAGTCCAGGCGGGAGGGGGTCCTACAATGAGCAGTTCTTC. Amino acids: CASSPGGRGSYNEQFF. This rearrangement joins TRBV10-1 to TRBJ2-1; 9 nucleotides match TRBD2. The V gene's germline CDR1 is WNHNN and CDR2 SYGVQD (reference sequence). V dropped 5 bases and J dropped 1; count of bases not matched to a gene: 6. This CDR3 has 16 residues.

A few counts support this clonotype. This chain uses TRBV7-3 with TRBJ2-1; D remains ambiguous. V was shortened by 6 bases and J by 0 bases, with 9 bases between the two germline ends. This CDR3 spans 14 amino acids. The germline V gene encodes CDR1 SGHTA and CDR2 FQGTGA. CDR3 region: CASSPTNSYNEQFF. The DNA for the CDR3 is TGTGCCAGCAGTCCTACTAACTCCTACAATGAGCAGTTCTTC.

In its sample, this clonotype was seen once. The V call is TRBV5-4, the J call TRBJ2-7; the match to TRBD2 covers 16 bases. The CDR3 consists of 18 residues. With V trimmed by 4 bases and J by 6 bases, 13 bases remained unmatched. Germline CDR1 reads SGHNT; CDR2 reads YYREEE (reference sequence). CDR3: CASSEPQGLAGGHREQYF. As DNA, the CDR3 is TGTGCCAGCAGCGAACCTCAGGGACTAGCGGGAGGGCACCGCGAGCAGTACTTC.

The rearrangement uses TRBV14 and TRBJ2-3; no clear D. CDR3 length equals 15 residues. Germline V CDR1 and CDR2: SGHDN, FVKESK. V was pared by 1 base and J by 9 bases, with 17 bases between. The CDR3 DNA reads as TGTGCCAGCAGCCAAGGGACCGTACCACAGAAAACGCAGTATTTT. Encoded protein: CASSQGTVPQKTQYF.

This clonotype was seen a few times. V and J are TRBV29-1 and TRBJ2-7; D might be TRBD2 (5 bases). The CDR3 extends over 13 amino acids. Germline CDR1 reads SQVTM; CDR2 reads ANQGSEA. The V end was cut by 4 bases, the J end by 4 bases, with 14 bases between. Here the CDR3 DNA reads TGCAGCGTTGCCATGGGAGTCGGGTACGAGCAGTACTTC. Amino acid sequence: CSVAMGVGYEQYF.

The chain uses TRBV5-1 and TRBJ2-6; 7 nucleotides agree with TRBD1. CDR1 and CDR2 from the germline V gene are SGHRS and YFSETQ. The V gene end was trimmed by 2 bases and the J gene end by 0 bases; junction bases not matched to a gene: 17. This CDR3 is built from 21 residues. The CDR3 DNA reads TGCGCCAGCAGCTTAACCCTACAACAGGGGATTCCGGGCTCTGGGGCCAACGTCCTGACTTTC. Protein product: CASSLTLQQGIPGSGANVLTF.